This T cell receptor (beta chain) was retrieved from a study of cytomegalovirus exposure and HLA in healthy donors. The study, taken as a whole, reports: In a later analysis, HLA-associated beta chains showed higher expansion and lower generation probabilities than comparable chains.

This clone was seen a few times. Its target is not known. PCR used 60 Vbeta primers and 13 Jbeta primers. Sequenced by immunoSEQ multiplex PCR; TCRdb stores in-frame clones only, minus some. The sample yields just over 25,000 clones, almost 70% seen once. CDR1 and CDR2 from the germline V gene are MGHRA and YSYEKL. This CDR3 is 14 amino acids long. Between the trimmed V and J ends, which lost 3 bases and 4 bases, there was a span of 12 bases. The sequencing sample was made of PBMCs. The TCR was taken from a woman between 50 and 59 years old in good health and CMV-seronegative. This sequence joins TRBV4-1 and TRBJ1-1; maybe TRBD1 (5 bases). The CDR3 DNA reads TGCGCCAGCAGCCACCCAGGGTTGGGCACTGAAGCTTTCTTT. Translating gives CASSHPGLGTEAFF.